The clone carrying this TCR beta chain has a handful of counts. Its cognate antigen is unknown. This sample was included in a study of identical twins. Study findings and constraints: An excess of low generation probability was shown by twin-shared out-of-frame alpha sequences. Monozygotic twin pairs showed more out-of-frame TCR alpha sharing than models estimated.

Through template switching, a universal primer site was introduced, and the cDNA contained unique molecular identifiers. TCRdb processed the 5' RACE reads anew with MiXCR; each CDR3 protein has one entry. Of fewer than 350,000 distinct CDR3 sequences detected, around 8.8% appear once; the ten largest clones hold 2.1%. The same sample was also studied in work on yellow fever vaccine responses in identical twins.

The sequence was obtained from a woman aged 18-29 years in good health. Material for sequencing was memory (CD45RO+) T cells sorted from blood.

This CDR3 is CASSEPQLAGGSYNEQFF. The CDR3 bases are TGTGCCAGCAGCGAACCTCAACTAGCGGGAGGGTCCTACAATGAGCAGTTCTTC. The chain recombines TRBV7-6 with TRBJ2-1, with 13 bases fitting TRBD2. This CDR3 has 18 residues. V trimming: 5 bases; J trimming: 1 base; junction bases outside the gene matches: 8. Germline CDR1 reads SGHVS; CDR2 reads FNYEAQ.